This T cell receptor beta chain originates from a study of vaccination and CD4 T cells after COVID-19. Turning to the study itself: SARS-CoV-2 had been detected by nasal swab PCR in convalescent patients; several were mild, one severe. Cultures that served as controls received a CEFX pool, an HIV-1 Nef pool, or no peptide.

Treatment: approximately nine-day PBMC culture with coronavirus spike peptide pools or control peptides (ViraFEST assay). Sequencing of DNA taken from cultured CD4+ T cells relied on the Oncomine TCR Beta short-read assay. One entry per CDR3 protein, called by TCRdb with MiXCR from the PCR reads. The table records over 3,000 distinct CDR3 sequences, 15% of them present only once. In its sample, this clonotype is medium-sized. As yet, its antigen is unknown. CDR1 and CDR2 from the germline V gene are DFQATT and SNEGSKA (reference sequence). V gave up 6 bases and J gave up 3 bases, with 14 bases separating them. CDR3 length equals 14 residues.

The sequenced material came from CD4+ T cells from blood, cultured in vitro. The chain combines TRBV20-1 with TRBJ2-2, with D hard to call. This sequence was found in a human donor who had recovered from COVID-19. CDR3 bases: TGCAGTGCGAAGGATCAGTGGGACACCGGGGAGCTGTTTTTT. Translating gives CSAKDQWDTGELFF.